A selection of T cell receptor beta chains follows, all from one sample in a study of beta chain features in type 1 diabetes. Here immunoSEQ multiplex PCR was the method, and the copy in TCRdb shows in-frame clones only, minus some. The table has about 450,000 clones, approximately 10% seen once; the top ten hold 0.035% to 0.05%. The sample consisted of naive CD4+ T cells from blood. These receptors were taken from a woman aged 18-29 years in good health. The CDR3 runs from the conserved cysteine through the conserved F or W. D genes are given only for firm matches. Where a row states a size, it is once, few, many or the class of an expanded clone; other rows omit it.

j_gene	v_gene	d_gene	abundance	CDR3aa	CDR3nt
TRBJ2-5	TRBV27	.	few	CASTETQYF	TGTGCCAGCACGGAGACCCAGTACTTC
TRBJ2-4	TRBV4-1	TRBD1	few	CASSPRQGLSKNIQYF	TGCGCCAGCAGCCCCCGACAGGGGTTGTCCAAAAACATTCAGTACTTC
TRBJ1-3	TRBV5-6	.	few	CASSLAGQGNTIYF	TGTGCCAGCAGCTTGGCAGGGCAAGGAAACACCATATATTTT
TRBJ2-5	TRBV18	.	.	CASSPLNGGKETQYF	TGTGCCAGCTCACCACTTAACGGCGGAAAAGAGACCCAGTACTTC
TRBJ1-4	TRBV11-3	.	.	CASSLGHLTQNEKLFF	TGTGCCAGCAGCTTAGGACATCTCACCCAAAATGAAAAACTGTTTTTT
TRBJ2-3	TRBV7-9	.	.	CASSLDRGDTQYF	TGTGCCAGCAGCTTAGATCGCGGAGATACGCAGTATTTT
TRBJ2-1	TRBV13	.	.	CASQSRYNEQFF	TGTGCCAGCCAATCCCGCTACAATGAGCAGTTCTTC
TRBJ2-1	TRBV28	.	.	CASSFGGAPNEQFF	TGTGCCAGCAGTTTTGGGGGGGCACCCAATGAGCAGTTCTTC
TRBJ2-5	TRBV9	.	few	CASSVDQGETQYF	TGTGCCAGCAGCGTAGACCAGGGAGAGACCCAGTACTTC
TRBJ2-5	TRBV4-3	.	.	CASSQDFYETQYF	TGCGCCAGCAGCCAAGATTTTTATGAGACCCAGTACTTC
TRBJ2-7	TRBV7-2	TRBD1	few	CASAGTGAYEQYF	TGTGCCAGCGCCGGGACAGGGGCCTACGAGCAGTACTTC
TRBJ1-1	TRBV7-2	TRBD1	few	CASSPDRGKAFF	TGTGCCAGCAGCCCCGACAGGGGGAAAGCTTTCTTT
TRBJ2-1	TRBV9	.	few	CASSANYNEQFF	TGTGCCAGCAGCGCAAACTACAATGAGCAGTTCTTC
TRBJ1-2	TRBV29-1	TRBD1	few	CSVDPTGTLGGYTF	TGCAGCGTTGATCCGACAGGGACGTTAGGTGGCTACACCTTC
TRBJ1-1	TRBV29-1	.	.	CSVHRGQVNTEAFF	TGCAGCGTTCATAGAGGTCAAGTAAACACTGAAGCTTTCTTT
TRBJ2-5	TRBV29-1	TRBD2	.	CSAIPGLVGRTQYF	TGCAGCGCAATTCCGGGACTAGTGGGTAGGACCCAGTACTTC
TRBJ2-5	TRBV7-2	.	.	CASSLVRVSQETQYF	TGTGCCAGCAGCTTAGTAAGGGTTTCCCAAGAGACCCAGTACTTC
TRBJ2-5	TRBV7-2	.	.	CASSLTLQETQYF	TGTGCCAGCAGCTTGACCCTCCAAGAGACCCAGTACTTC
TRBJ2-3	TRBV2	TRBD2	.	CARATSGGAADTQYF	TGTGCCAGAGCGACTAGCGGGGGGGCTGCAGATACGCAGTATTTT
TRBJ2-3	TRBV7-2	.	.	CASSHQGGDTQYF	TGTGCCAGCAGCCACCAGGGAGGCGATACGCAGTATTTT
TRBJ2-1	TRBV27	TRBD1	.	CASSFSRGPEDEQFF	TGTGCCAGCAGTTTTTCGAGGGGGCCGGAGGATGAGCAGTTCTTC
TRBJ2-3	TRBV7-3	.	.	CASSFLGAAGNTQYF	TGTGCCAGCAGCTTCCTCGGGGCGGCGGGGAATACGCAGTATTTT
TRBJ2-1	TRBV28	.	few	CASILGSSYNEQFF	TGTGCCAGCATACTGGGGAGCTCCTACAATGAGCAGTTCTTC
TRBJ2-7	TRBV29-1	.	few	CSVASGDRGYEQYF	TGCAGCGTTGCATCCGGTGACAGAGGCTACGAGCAGTACTTC
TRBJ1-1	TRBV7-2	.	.	CASSPRGGTEAFF	TGTGCCAGCAGCCCCCGAGGGGGCACTGAAGCTTTCTTT
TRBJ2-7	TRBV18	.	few	CASSTGGWGYEQYF	TGTGCCAGCTCCACCGGGGGCTGGGGCTACGAGCAGTACTTC
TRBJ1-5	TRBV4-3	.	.	CASSQALGQPQHF	TGCGCCAGCAGCCAGGCCTTAGGGCAGCCCCAGCATTTT
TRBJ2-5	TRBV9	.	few	CASTATGQETQYF	TGTGCCAGCACGGCGACAGGACAAGAGACCCAGTACTTC
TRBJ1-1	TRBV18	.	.	CASSSNEIMNTEAFF	TGTGCCAGCTCAAGTAACGAAATCATGAACACTGAAGCTTTCTTT
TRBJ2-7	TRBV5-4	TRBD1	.	CASSLAQGAYEQYF	TGTGCCAGCAGCTTGGCACAGGGGGCTTACGAGCAGTACTTC
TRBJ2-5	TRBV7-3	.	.	CASRSTGKETQYF	TGTGCCAGCAGGTCGACAGGAAAAGAGACCCAGTACTTC
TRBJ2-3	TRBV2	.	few	CASSPQAVGTDTQYF	TGTGCCAGCAGTCCCCAGGCTGTAGGCACAGATACGCAGTATTTT
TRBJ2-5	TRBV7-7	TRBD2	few	CASSFILAGAKETQYF	TGTGCCAGCAGCTTCATCCTAGCGGGGGCCAAAGAGACCCAGTACTTC
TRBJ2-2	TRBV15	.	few	CASRRADTGELFF	TGTGCCTCCAGGCGGGCAGACACCGGGGAGCTGTTTTTT
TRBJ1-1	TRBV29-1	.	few	CSAQGPPSYTEAFF	TGCAGCGCCCAGGGGCCTCCTTCTTACACTGAAGCTTTCTTT
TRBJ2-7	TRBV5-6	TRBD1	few	CASNLDRGVNEQYF	TGTGCCAGCAACCTTGACAGGGGTGTCAACGAGCAGTACTTC
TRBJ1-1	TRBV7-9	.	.	CASSRTAEAFF	TGTGCCAGCAGTCGGACAGCTGAAGCTTTCTTT
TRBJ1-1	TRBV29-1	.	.	CSGSSGNTEAFF	TGCAGCGGATCTAGTGGGAACACTGAAGCCTTCTTT
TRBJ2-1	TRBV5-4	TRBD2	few	CASTLLLAGDYNEQFF	TGTGCCAGCACCCTCCTCCTAGCGGGAGATTACAATGAGCAGTTCTTC
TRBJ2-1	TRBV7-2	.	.	CASSLEVSAGFYNEQFF	TGTGCCAGCAGCTTAGAGGTTAGCGCAGGGTTTTACAATGAGCAGTTCTTC
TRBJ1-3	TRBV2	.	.	CASRLRSGNTIYF	TGTGCCAGCAGGCTCCGTTCTGGAAACACCATATATTTT
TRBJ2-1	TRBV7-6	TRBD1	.	CASSLQGHEQFF	TGTGCCAGCAGCCTACAGGGGCATGAGCAGTTCTTC
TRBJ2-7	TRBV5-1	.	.	CASSSGRPTYEQYF	TGCGCCAGCAGCTCCGGACGTCCTACCTACGAGCAGTACTTC
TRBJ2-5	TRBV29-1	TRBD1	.	CSVNKDRGDQETQYF	TGCAGCGTGAACAAGGACAGGGGGGATCAAGAGACCCAGTACTTC
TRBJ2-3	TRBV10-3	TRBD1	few	CATEGTGTDTQYF	TGTGCCACGGAAGGGACAGGGACAGATACGCAGTATTTT
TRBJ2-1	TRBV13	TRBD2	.	CASSPGLATPVEFF	TGTGCCAGCAGCCCCGGACTAGCGACCCCAGTGGAGTTCTTC
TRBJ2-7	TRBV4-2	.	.	CASSQATTVNSYEQYF	TGTGCCAGCAGCCAAGCCACGACAGTTAACTCCTACGAGCAGTACTTC
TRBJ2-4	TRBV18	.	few	CASSASDQNIQYF	TGTGCCAGCTCAGCTTCGGACCAAAACATTCAGTACTTC
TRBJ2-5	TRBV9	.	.	CASSVASFFGAGMETQYF	TGTGCCAGCAGCGTAGCTAGTTTCTTTGGGGCAGGGATGGAGACCCAGTACTTC
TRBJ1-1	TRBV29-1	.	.	CSVVQGNLNTEAFF	TGCAGCGTTGTTCAGGGGAACTTGAACACTGAAGCTTTCTTT
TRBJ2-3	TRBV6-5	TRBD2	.	CASSVSGNGNTQYF	TGTGCCAGCAGCGTTAGCGGGAATGGGAATACGCAGTATTTT
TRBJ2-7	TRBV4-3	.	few	CASSQVATGHEQYF	TGCGCCAGCAGCCAAGTTGCAACAGGGCACGAGCAGTACTTC
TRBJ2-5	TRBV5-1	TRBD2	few	CASSPGLAGQETQYF	TGCGCCAGCAGCCCCGGACTAGCGGGCCAAGAGACCCAGTACTTC
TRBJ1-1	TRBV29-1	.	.	CSVDYGDTEAFF	TGCAGCGTTGATTACGGGGACACTGAAGCTTTCTTT
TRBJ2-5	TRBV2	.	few	CASKEEEYQETQYF	TGTGCCAGCAAAGAGGAGGAGTACCAAGAGACCCAGTACTTC
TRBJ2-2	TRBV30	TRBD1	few	CAWSVGTGANTGELFF	TGTGCCTGGAGTGTCGGGACAGGGGCGAACACCGGGGAGCTGTTTTTT
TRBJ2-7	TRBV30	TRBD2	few	CAWSVWASGIYEQYF	TGTGCCTGGAGTGTATGGGCTAGCGGGATCTACGAGCAGTACTTC
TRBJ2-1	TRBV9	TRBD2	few	CASSVSGTSGRGEQFF	TGTGCCAGCAGCGTATCAGGTACTAGCGGGAGAGGTGAGCAGTTCTTC
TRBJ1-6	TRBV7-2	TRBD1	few	CASTGGNSPLHF	TGTGCCAGCACAGGGGGCAATTCACCCCTCCACTTT
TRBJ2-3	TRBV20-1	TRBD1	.	CSAIDRGAQYF	TGCAGTGCCATCGACAGGGGGGCGCAGTATTTT